This T cell receptor (beta chain) was sequenced for a study of blood T cell repertoires in COVID-19. Background on the study: Some COVID-19 samples were acute and others convalescent; all came from the United States, Italy and Spain. PBMCs, B-cell-depleted T cells, or T cells were the source of the cDNA or gDNA that made up the material.

As processed by the authors: For nucleated cells, counts were estimated from reference gene primer amplification. Only in-frame clones appear in the TCRdb table, and some are missing; sequencing was by immunoSEQ multiplex PCR. Clonal size and the V and J genes are those of that table, whereas D and trimming came from the DNA. The sample yields 55,000 to 70,000 clones, around 80% seen once. The CDR3 is made up of 14 amino acids. Germline CDR1 and CDR2: SNHLY and FYNNEI. The ends were cut back, 2 bases at V and 12 bases at J, with 19 bases in the middle. The chain recombines TRBV2 with TRBJ1-1; D is perhaps TRBD1 (6 bases). Sequenced: peripheral blood. The sequence came from an elderly man with acute or convalescent COVID-19. CDR3 nucleotides: TGTGCCAGCAGTGAAAGGGGACGGGCAGGGGTATCTTTCTTT. This codes for CASSERGRAGVSFF.